Sequencing of this TCR beta chain was carried out in a study of shared clonotypes between healthy human individuals (TCRdb year 2020). Turning to the overall study: The cohort included three men and a couple of women between 18 and 49 years of age. For each donor, CD4 naive and CD4 memory were each run on three plates, CD8 naive on two plates, and CD8 memory on one plate. Different laboratories and diverse techniques were used to prepare libraries and sequence TCR repertoires, to increase sequencing depth and limit assay-specific biases. Blood TCR repertoires of 5 or 6 healthy adults were deeply sequenced to estimate repertoire size and the extent of clonotype sharing between individuals. Each donor's leukapheresis produced roughly between roughly 0.9 and 8.9 billion PBMCs.

The donors were healthy, HIV-negative adults who had no recently reported acute infections or vaccinations. Every donor was a Caucasian adult living in Nashville, Tennessee, USA. Magnetic negative selection was used to enrich CD4+ T cells, after which naive cells were positively selected on CD45RA and the negative fraction became the memory subset. Blood was obtained by leukapheresis, after which PBMCs were separated by Ficoll-Histopaque density gradient centrifugation and cryopreserved in liquid nitrogen vapor phase. Analytical flow cytometry was used to check the purity and quantity of every magnetically sorted T cell population. Genomic DNA was isolated from every sorted fraction and measured by UV absorbance on a Nanodrop 2000c. In regard to this clone: Its antigen target is currently unknown. No quality values exist for individual bases; no much larger clone is one base distant.

Findings and caveats that apply to the study as a whole: When a few donors were compared, the shared fraction of clonotypes was about 5.2% for naive CD4, about 4% for naive CD8, 2% to 2.5% for memory CD4, and 0.4% for memory CD8. Higher generation probabilities were observed for clonotypes shared by all four sorted-subset donors than for non-shared clonotypes. Rarefaction of sorted-subset datasets indicated incomplete sequencing despite the large sequencing depth. Larger estimated clonotype richness was generally found for naive subsets than for memory subsets. Pairwise subsampling led to the expectation that sequencing depth would affect the degree of clonotype sharing among donors. Because the study included only a small number of donors, the genetic and exposure-history diversity represented was limited. Sampling was restricted to blood, and TCR repertoires in tissues likely differ from the TCR repertoires found in blood.

TCR CDR3 regions were amplified from genomic DNA by multiplex PCR using the deep immunoSEQ assay. Genomic DNA extracted from each cell subset was distributed evenly over all wells of several immunoSEQ 96-well plates, and each plate served as one replicate. Each replicate PCR for sorted subsets received about 180 ng genomic DNA, equal to about 30,000 T cell genomes. Purified libraries were quantified with a Qubit 3.0 fluorometer, sized on a Bioanalyzer 2100, and re-quantified with the KAPA Library Quantification kit. Every immunoSEQ 96-well plate was sequenced on a dedicated single-read 150-cycle Illumina NextSeq 550 flow cell. In the source study's methods: Because the immunoSEQ output held only junctional sequences and lacked quality scores, the filtering could not match the filtering applied to full-length reads. Sequences were annotated with PyIR, a Python wrapper for IgBLAST v1.9, using IMGT germline references to assign V/J genes and CDR3. Any read was removed if the V/J assignment was weak (E-value above 1e-6), the CDR3 was missing, or the read contained stop codons, out-of-frame junctions, or ambiguous translated residues. V3J clonotypes were defined by identical inferred V gene, J gene, and CDR3 amino acid sequence. Percentage overlap between repertoires was computed as shared unique clonotypes divided by the size of the smaller repertoire. Richness of each repertoire was evaluated using RTK rarefaction, the Chao1 estimator, and Recon v2.1 estimates of unobserved clonotypes. For all TCRbeta clonotypes obtained by the gDNA method from several donors, generation probabilities were computed with OLGA. The source is immuneACCESS, and TCRdb retained only in-frame sequences with V and J called. Part of the clones is not carried over; for the studies checked, unresolved V genes explain less than half of this, and the remainder is unexplained. Clonal size and the V and J genes are those of that table, whereas D and trimming came from the DNA. The sample records roughly 2.6 million clones, roughly nine tenths of which are singletons. The ten largest clonotypes hold 0.14% of the sample.

V sheds 3 bases and J sheds 0 bases, leaving 13 bases between their ends. CDR1 and CDR2 are read off the germline V gene as SGHRS and YFSETQ. The CDR3 runs 16 amino acids, cysteine and phenylalanine included. The retained sequence is limited to the CDR3, 48 bases, with the frame set at the first base. The sample taken for sequencing was naive CD4+ T cells sorted from blood. The cell subset or site label on this specimen signifies: CD45RA+ positively selected. This sequence originates from a man in his late teens or twenties in good health. This receptor chain uses TRBV5-1 and TRBJ1-3, with no reliable assignment of the D segment. For the CDR3, the sequence is CASSSSVVDSGNTIYF. Read as DNA, the sequence is TGCGCCAGCAGCTCCTCGGTCGTTGACTCTGGAAACACCATATATTTT.